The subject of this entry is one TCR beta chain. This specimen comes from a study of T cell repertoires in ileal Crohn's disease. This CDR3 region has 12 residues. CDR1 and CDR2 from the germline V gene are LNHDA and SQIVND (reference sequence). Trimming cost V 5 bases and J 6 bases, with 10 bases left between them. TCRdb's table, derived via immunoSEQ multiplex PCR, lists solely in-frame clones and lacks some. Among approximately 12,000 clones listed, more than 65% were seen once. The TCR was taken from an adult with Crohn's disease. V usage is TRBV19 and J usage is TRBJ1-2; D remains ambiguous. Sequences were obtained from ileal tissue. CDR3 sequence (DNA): TGTGCCAGTAGTTCAGGTATCCATGGCTACACCTTC. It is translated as CASSSGIHGYTF.